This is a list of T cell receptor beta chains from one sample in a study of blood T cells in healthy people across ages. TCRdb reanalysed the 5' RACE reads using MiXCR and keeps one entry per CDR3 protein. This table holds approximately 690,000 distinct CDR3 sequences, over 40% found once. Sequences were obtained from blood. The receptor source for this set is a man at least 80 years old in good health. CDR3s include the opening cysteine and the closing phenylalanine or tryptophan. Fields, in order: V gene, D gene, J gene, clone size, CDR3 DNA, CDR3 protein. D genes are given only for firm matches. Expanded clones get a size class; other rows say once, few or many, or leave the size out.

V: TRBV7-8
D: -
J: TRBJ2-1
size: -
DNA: TGTGCCAGCAGCTTAGCGCCGCAGGGTTTAGTCTACAATGAGCAGTTCTTC
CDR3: CASSLAPQGLVYNEQFF

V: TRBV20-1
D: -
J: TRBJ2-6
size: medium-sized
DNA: TGCAGTGCTAGAGTCTTAGGGCCACCTTCCTCTGGGGCCAACGTCCTGACTTTC
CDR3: CSARVLGPPSSGANVLTF

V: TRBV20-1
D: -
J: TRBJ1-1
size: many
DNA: TGCAGTGCCACCAGGGGTACGGGAGCTTTCTTT
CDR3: CSATRGTGAFF

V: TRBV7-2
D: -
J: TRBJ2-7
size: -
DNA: TGTGCCAGCAGCATCCGGGACTCGTTAACCCTCTACGAGCAGTACTTC
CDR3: CASSIRDSLTLYEQYF

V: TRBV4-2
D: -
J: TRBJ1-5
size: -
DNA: TGTGCCAGCAGCCAAGATCTGTATCAGCCCCAGCATTTT
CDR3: CASSQDLYQPQHF

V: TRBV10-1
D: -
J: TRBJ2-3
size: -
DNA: TGCGCCAGCAGTGAAGGCCCAAATACGCAGTATTTT
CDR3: CASSEGPNTQYF

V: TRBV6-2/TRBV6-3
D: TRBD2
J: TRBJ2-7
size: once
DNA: TGTGCCAGCAGTTCGTGGACTAGCGGAATCTCCTACGAGCAGTACTTC
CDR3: CASSSWTSGISYEQYF

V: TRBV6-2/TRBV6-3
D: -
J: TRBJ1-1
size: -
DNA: TGTGCCAGCAGTTACTCGATGGCAGGGTCGAGCACTGAAGCTTTCTTT
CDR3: CASSYSMAGSSTEAFF

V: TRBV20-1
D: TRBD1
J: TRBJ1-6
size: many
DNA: TGCAGTGCTGTAACAGGGGGCAGTTCACCCCTCCACTTT
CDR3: CSAVTGGSSPLHF

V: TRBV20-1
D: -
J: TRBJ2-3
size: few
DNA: TGCAGTGCTAGAGGGGAGTTCGGAGATACGCAGTATTTT
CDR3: CSARGEFGDTQYF

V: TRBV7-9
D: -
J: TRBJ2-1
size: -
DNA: TGTGCCAGCAGCCGAGGGGCTAGCCGGTCCTACAATGAGCAGTTCTTC
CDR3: CASSRGASRSYNEQFF

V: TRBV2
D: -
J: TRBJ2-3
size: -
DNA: TGTGCCAGCAGTGATCCAAGTACCCAAACCAGGGTCACAGATACGCAGTATTTT
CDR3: CASSDPSTQTRVTDTQYF

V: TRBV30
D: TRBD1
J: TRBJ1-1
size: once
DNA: TGTGCCTGGAACCGGGACAGGGAGAACACTGAAGCTTTCTTT
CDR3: CAWNRDRENTEAFF

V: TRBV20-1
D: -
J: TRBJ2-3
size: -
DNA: TGCAGTGCACGCCTTCCTCGCACAGATACGCAGTATTTT
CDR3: CSARLPRTDTQYF

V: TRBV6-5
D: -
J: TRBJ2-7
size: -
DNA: TGTGCCAGCAGATCTGGGACGGAAAGCTCCTACGAGCAGTACTTC
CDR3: CASRSGTESSYEQYF

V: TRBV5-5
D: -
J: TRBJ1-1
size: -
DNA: TGTGCCAGCAGCTTGCGGATCGGGGCGGGAGGCACTGAAGCTTTCTTT
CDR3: CASSLRIGAGGTEAFF

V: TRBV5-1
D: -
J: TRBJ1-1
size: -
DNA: TGCGCCAGCAGCATAAACAGACGTGTGAACACTGAAGCTTTCTTT
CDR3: CASSINRRVNTEAFF

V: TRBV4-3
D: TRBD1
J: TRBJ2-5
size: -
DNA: TGCGCCAGCAGCCTCGGACAGGCGGACAACCAAGAGACCCAGTACTTC
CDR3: CASSLGQADNQETQYF

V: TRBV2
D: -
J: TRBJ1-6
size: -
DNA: TGTGCCAGCAGGGACGCGCAGGCACTTAATAATTCACCCCTCCACTTT
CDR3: CASRDAQALNNSPLHF

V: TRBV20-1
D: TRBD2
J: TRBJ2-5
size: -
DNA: TGCAGTGCGTGGGAGCGGGAGAGCAATGAGCAGTACTTC
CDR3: CSAWERESNEQYF

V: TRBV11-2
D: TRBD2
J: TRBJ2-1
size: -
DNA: TGTGCCAGCAGCTTTGGCGGGGGGCGCTACAATGAGCAGTTCTTC
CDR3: CASSFGGGRYNEQFF

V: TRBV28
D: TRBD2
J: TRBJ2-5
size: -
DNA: TGTGCCAGCAGCAGGGTCGTGGCTAGCGGGAGAATTAAGCAGTACTTC
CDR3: CASSRVVASGRIKQYF

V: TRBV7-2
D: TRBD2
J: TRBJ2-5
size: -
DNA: TGTGCCAGCAGCTTCGGGGGGGAACAAGAGACCCAGTACTTC
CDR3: CASSFGGEQETQYF

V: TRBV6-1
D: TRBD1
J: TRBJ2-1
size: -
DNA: TGTGCCAGCAGTGAACCAGGGACAGTTCTTCCGTTCTTC
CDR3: CASSEPGTVLPFF

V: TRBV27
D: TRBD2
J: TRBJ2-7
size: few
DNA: TGTGCCAGCGGCCGACTAGCGGGGACTTACGAGCAGTACTTC
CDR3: CASGRLAGTYEQYF

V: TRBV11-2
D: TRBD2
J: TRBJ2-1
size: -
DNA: TGTGCCAGCAGCTTATCCCGACTAGCGGGGCCTCACAATGAGCAGTTCTTC
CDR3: CASSLSRLAGPHNEQFF

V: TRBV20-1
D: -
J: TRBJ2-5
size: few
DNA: TGCAGTCCCTCGGGAGGGGGCGCTTTAGAGACCCAGTACTTC
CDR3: CSPSGGGALETQYF

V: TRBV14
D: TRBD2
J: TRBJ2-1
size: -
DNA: TGTGCCAGCAGCCAAGGCCGGACTAGCGGGACTTACAATGAGCAGTTCTTC
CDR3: CASSQGRTSGTYNEQFF

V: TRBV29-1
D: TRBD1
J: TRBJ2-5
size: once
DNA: TGCAGCGGGGGGGGAGGGACAGGGGGCTTGGAGACCCAGTACTTC
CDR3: CSGGGGTGGLETQYF

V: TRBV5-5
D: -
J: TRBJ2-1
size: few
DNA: TGTGCCAGCAGCTTCGAGAGGTTCTACAATGAGCAGTTCTTC
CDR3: CASSFERFYNEQFF

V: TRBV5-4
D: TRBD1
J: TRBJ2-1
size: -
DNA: TGTGCCAGCAGCCCCGGGGGGGACAGGGGGCTTCATGAGCAGTTCTTC
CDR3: CASSPGGDRGLHEQFF

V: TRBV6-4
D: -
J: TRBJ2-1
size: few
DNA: TGTGCCAGCAGTGAACAACTCAGCCTCAATGAGCAGTTCTTC
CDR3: CASSEQLSLNEQFF

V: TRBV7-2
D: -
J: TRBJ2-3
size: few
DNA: TGTGCCAGCAGCCTAACCGTTAACAGTGGTGATACGCAGTATTTT
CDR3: CASSLTVNSGDTQYF

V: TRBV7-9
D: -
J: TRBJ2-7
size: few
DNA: TGTGCCAGTAACCTGTCGCCGAGGGACCACGAGCAGTACTTC
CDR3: CASNLSPRDHEQYF

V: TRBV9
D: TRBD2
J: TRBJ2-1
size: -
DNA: TGTGCCAGCAGCAAGCGGACTAGCGGGAGTGGGTACAATGAGCAGTTCTTC
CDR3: CASSKRTSGSGYNEQFF

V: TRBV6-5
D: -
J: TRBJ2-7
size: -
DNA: TGTGCCAGCAGCTCGGCGGGTTCCTACAATGAGCAGTACTTC
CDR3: CASSSAGSYNEQYF

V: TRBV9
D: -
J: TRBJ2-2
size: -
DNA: TGTGCCAGCACCAGGACAGATCAGAACACCGGGGAGCTGTTTTTT
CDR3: CASTRTDQNTGELFF

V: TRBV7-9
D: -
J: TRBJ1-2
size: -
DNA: TGTGCCAGCAGCTTAGCCGACGGGCCCTATGGTGGCTACACCTTC
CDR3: CASSLADGPYGGYTF

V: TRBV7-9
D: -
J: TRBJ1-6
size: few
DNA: TGTGCCAGCAGCGCCGGACAGTCAGGGCTCCCCCTCCACTTT
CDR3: CASSAGQSGLPLHF

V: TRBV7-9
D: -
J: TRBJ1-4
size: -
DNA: TGTGCCAGCAGAATTCAGGGGTCTAATGAAAAACTGTTTTTT
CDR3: CASRIQGSNEKLFF

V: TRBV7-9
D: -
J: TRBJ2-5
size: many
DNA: TGTGCCAGCAGCGCAGACAGCCAAGAGACCCAGTACTTC
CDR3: CASSADSQETQYF

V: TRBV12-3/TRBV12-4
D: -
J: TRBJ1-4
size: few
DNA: TGTGCCAGCAGCCCTAAAGGGAGAGCAACTAATGAAAAACTGTTTTTT
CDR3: CASSPKGRATNEKLFF

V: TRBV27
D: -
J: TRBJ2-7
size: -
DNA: TGTGCCAGCAGTAAAACAACCGGGTCCGTGGGGGAGCAGTACTTC
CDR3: CASSKTTGSVGEQYF

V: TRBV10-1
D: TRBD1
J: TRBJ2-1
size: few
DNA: TGCGCCAGCAGTGAGTCGGGACAGGACTATGAGCAGTTCTTC
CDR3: CASSESGQDYEQFF

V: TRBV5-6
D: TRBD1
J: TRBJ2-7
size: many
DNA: TGTGCCAGCAGCTTGCCGGCAGGGGGAAATTACGAGCAGTACTTC
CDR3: CASSLPAGGNYEQYF

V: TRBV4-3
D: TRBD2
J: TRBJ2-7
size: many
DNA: TGCGCCAGCAGCCGATCTAGCGGGAGCTCCTACGAGCAGTACTTC
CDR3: CASSRSSGSSYEQYF

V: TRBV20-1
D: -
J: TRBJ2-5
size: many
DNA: TGCAGTGCTCCAAAAAACCAAGAGACCCAGTACTTC
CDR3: CSAPKNQETQYF

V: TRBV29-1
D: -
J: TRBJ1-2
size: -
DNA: TGCAGCGTTGGAGACCCCATGGGAGGCTACACCTTC
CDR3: CSVGDPMGGYTF

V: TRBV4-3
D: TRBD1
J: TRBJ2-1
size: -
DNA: TGCGCCAGCAGCCATCAACAGGGGACCAGCTCCTACGAGCAGTTCTTC
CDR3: CASSHQQGTSSYEQFF

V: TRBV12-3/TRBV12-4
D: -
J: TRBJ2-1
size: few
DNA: TGTGCCAGCAGGGAGGGGGGCCATGAGCAGTTCTTC
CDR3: CASREGGHEQFF

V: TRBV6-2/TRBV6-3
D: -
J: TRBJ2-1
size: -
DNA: TGTGCCAGCCGCCTAGCAAATGAGCAGTTCTTC
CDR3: CASRLANEQFF

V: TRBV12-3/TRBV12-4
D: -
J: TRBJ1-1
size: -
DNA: TGTGCCAGCAACCCCGGGGGGCAGAACACTGAAGCTTTCTTT
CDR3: CASNPGGQNTEAFF

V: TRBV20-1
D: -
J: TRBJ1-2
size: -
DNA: TGCAGTGCTAGAGTTGTTGGGGTGGGGGATGGCTACACCTTC
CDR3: CSARVVGVGDGYTF

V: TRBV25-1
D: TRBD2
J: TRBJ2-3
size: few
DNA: TGTGCCAGCGAACTAGCGGGGGGTAGCACAGATACGCAGTATTTT
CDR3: CASELAGGSTDTQYF

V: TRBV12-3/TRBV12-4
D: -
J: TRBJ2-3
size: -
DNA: TGTGCCAGCAACCTCGGACGAGCGGGCACAGATACGGAGTATTTT
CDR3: CASNLGRAGTDTEYF

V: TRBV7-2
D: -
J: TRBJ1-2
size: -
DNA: TGTGCCAGCAGCTTAGCGCGAACTGAAGCTAACTATGGCTACACCTTC
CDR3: CASSLARTEANYGYTF

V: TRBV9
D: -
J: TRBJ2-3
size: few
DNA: TGTGCCAGCAGCGTAGGTGGGCAATTAAGAACAGATACGCAGTATTTT
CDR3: CASSVGGQLRTDTQYF